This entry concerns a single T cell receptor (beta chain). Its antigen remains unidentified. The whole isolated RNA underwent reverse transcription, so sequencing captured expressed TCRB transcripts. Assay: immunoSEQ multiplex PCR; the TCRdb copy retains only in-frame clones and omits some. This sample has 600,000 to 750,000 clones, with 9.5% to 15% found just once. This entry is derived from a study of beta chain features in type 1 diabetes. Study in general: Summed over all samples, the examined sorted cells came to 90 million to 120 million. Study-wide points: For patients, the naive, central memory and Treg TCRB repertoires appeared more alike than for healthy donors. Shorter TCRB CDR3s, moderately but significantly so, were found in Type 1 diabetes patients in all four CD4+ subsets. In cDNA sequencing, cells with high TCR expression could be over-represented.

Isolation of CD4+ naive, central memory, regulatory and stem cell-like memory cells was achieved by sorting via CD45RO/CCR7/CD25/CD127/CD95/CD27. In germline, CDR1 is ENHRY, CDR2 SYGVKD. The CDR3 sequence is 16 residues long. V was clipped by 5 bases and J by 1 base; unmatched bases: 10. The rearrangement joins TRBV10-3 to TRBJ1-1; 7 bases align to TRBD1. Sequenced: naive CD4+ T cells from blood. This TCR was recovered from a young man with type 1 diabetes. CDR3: CAISYGPSGGNTEAFF. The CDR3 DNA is TGTGCCATCAGTTACGGCCCCTCAGGGGGGAACACTGAAGCTTTCTTT.